Presented here are 20 T cell receptor beta chains from one specimen sequenced in a study of cytomegalovirus exposure and HLA in healthy donors. It was with 60 Vbeta and 13 Jbeta primers that the PCR ran. Using immunoSEQ multiplex PCR, the repertoire was profiled, and TCRdb retains in-frame clones only, with some absent. The sample has about 140,000 clones, around 84% seen once. The sequenced sample was PBMCs. These receptors all stem from a boy aged 2 to 9 in good health and CMV-seronegative.

This clone was recorded only once. The CDR3 protein is CASSPQQGADGYTF. DNA for the CDR3: TGCGCCAGCAGCCCTCAACAGGGGGCGGATGGCTACACCTTC. This chain joins TRBV5-1 and TRBJ1-2; 9 bases map to TRBD1. Germline lookup yields CDR1 SGHRS and CDR2 YFSETQ. CDR3 length: 14 residues. The trim removed 4 bases at V and 6 bases at J, leaving 7 bases unmatched.

J is TRBJ1-1 and V is TRBV6-4; D remains unclear. Germline V gene lookup returns CDR1 MRHNA and CDR2 SNTAGT. V was shortened by 7 bases and J by 3 bases, with 18 bases between the two germline ends. The CDR3 totals 15 residues. The CDR3: CASTPSPRGDTEAFF. The CDR3 bases are TGTGCCAGCACCCCGAGCCCACGGGGAGACACTGAAGCTTTCTTT.

The chain recombines TRBV6-1 with TRBJ1-2, with 10 bases that match TRBD1. The V and J ends lost 5 bases and 10 bases, in that order; junction bases with no gene match: 13. The germline CDR1 and CDR2 sequences are MNHNS and SASEGT. The CDR3 totals 15 residues. CDR3 loop: CASSTTGGWSDLYTF. DNA for the CDR3: TGTGCCAGCAGTACGACAGGGGGCTGGTCCGACCTCTACACCTTC.

The chain carries TRBV2 and TRBJ2-6, with D possibly matching TRBD1 (6 bases). Per germline, CDR1 SNHLY and CDR2 FYNNEI. The CDR3 contains 14 residues. Trimming left V 10 bases short and J 2 bases short, with 12 bases between. The CDR3 sequence is CATRGGTGANVLTF. The CDR3 coding sequence is TGTGCCACCCGAGGGGGTACTGGGGCCAACGTCCTGACTTTC. The full variable domain, rest sourced from reference TRBV2 and TRBJ2-6, is EPEVTQTPSHQVTQMGQEVILRCVPISNHLYFYWYRQILGQKVEFLVSFYNNEISEKSEIFDDQFSVERPDGSNFTLKIRSTKLEDSAMYFCATRGGTGANVLTFGAGSRLTVL.

V and J are TRBV28 and TRBJ2-2; D not resolved. The CDR3 is 13 residues long. The germline V gene encodes CDR1 MDHEN and CDR2 SYDVKM. V lost 3 bases to trimming and J lost 6 bases, with 8 bases between them. CDR3 sequence reads: CASSFSSPGELFF. The CDR3 nucleotides read TGTGCCAGCAGTTTTAGTTCCCCCGGGGAGCTGTTTTTT.

The gene calls are TRBV5-1 and TRBJ1-4; 7 bases fit TRBD1. This CDR3 contains 15 residues. Trimming cost V 4 bases and J 6 bases; bases outside gene matches: 9. Germline V gene data show CDR1 as SGHRS and CDR2 as YFSETQ. The CDR3 loop is CASSKRQGGYEKLFF. The CDR3 DNA reads as TGCGCCAGCAGCAAACGACAGGGTGGCTATGAAAAACTGTTTTTT.

The chain links TRBV28 to TRBJ2-7; D perhaps matches TRBD2 (6 bases). The V end was cut by 2 bases, the J end by 4 bases, with 12 bases between. CDR3 size: 14 residues. Germline V gives CDR1 MDHEN, CDR2 SYDVKM. CDR3 sequence: CASSLGVGGYEQYF. In nucleotides, the CDR3 is TGTGCCAGCAGTTTAGGAGTGGGGGGTTACGAGCAGTACTTC.

In its sample, this clone was seen once. This chain uses TRBV5-1 with TRBJ2-7; no definite D call. The CDR3 totals 14 residues. V lost 4 bases and J lost 4, with 15 bases in between. CDR1 and CDR2 from the germline V gene are SGHRS and YFSETQ. As DNA, the CDR3 is TGCGCCAGCAGCCTAGACCGAAGCCGTTACGAGCAGTACTTC. It specifies CASSLDRSRYEQYF. Filled out from reference TRBV5-1 and TRBJ2-7, the complete variable domain reads KAGVTQTPRYLIKTRGQQVTLSCSPISGHRSVSWYQQTPGQGLQFLFEYFSETQRNKGNFPGRFSGRQFSNSRSEMNVSTLELGDSALYLCASSLDRSRYEQYFGPGTRLTVT.

Ten or more counts support this clone. The chain employs TRBV4-1 and TRBJ2-5, with unresolved D. Germline CDR1 reads MGHRA; CDR2 reads YSYEKL. The V end was cut by 3 bases, the J end by 1 base, with 12 bases between. The CDR3 has 15 residues. CDR3 in DNA: TGCGCCAGCAGCCACTCCGCGCGGTCCCAAGAGACCCAGTACTTC. As protein: CASSHSARSQETQYF.

V and J are TRBV5-1 and TRBJ2-2; D possibly corresponds to TRBD1 (6 bases). The germline V and J ends were trimmed by 0 bases and 4 bases, with 13 bases remaining between them. Germline V lookup: CDR1 SGHRS, CDR2 YFSETQ. The CDR3 contains 16 residues. CDR3 loop: CASSLATGTRTGELFF. CDR3 DNA sequence: TGCGCCAGCAGCTTGGCAACCGGGACACGCACCGGGGAGCTGTTTTTT.

The chain carries TRBV6-6 and TRBJ2-1; D may be TRBD2 (6 bases). The germline CDR1 and CDR2 sequences are MNHNY and SVGAGI (reference sequence). Trimming removed 8 bases from V and 10 bases from J, with 6 bases in between. The CDR3 sequence is 9 residues long. Here the CDR3 reads CASGGEQFF. CDR3 DNA sequence: TGTGCCAGCGGAGGGGAGCAGTTCTTC.

This clone was seen a handful of times. The chain has TRBV7-3 and TRBJ1-1; weak D call: TRBD1 (6 bases). CDR3 size: 12 residues. Germline V gene sequence: CDR1 SGHTA, CDR2 FQGTGA. The V and J ends lost 3 bases and 7 bases respectively, with 9 bases between them. The CDR3 nucleotides read TGTGCCAGCAGCTTGGGACACCTTGAAGCTTTCTTT. Protein sequence: CASSLGHLEAFF.

This clone came up a few times. This chain links TRBV5-6 with TRBJ2-3; maybe TRBD2 (6 bases). Germline CDR1 reads SGHDT; CDR2 reads YYEEEE. Trimming left V 4 bases short and J 3 bases short, with 18 bases between. CDR3 size: 16 residues. The CDR3 bases are TGTGCCAGCAGCCCGGCTGGCGGGGTGCGGACAGATACGCAGTATTTT. This encodes CASSPAGGVRTDTQYF. Variable domain in full (rest from reference TRBV5-6 and TRBJ2-3): DAGVTQSPTHLIKTRGQQVTLRCSPKSGHDTVSWYQQALGQGPQFIFQYYEEEERQRGNFPDRFSGHQFPNYSSELNVNALLLGDSALYLCASSPAGGVRTDTQYFGPGTRLTVL.

As for this clone: At the DNA level, this CDR3 is encoded by other sequences in the same sample as well. The chain employs TRBV5-1 and TRBJ1-5, with 7 bases identical to TRBD1. This CDR3 has 15 amino acids. The ends lost 0 bases at V and 1 base at J; junction bases unmatched: 1. Per germline, CDR1 SGHRS and CDR2 YFSETQ. CDR3 residues: CASSLGQGSNQPQHF. CDR3 DNA sequence: TGCGCCAGCAGCTTGGGACAGGGAAGCAATCAGCCCCAGCATTTT.

J is TRBJ1-1 and V is TRBV4-3; D unresolved. With 7 bases removed from V and 0 bases from J, the gap between germline ends came to 9 bases. The germline gives CDR1 LGHNA, CDR2 YSLEER. The CDR3 extends over 13 amino acids. The CDR3 coding sequence is TGCGCCAGCACCCTCAGGATGAACACTGAAGCTTTCTTT. Translation: CASTLRMNTEAFF.

The rearrangement joins TRBV7-6 to TRBJ2-7; D is perhaps TRBD1 (6 bases). V was clipped by 5 bases and J by 2 bases, with 10 bases between them. This CDR3 spans 13 amino acids. CDR1 is SGHVS, CDR2 FNYEAQ, per germline. The CDR3: CASSAGTPYEQYF. The CDR3 DNA reads as TGTGCCAGCAGCGCCGGGACACCCTACGAGCAGTACTTC.

The chain combines TRBV6-1 with TRBJ1-2; a weak D match, TRBD1 (6 bases). The germline V and J ends were trimmed by 4 bases and 4 bases, with 16 bases remaining between them. Germline V gives CDR1 MNHNS, CDR2 SASEGT. CDR3 length equals 15 residues. The CDR3 region is CASSGNRGFSYGYTF. DNA for the CDR3: TGTGCCAGCAGTGGAAATAGGGGGTTCTCCTATGGCTACACCTTC.

The rearrangement uses TRBV5-1 and TRBJ2-5; 11 bases align to TRBD2. The end of the DNA is better explained by TRBJ2-7, so the J call may be wrong. Germline CDR1 SGHRS, CDR2 YFSETQ. The CDR3 has 17 residues. The CDR3 region is CASSLTLAGGLGNEQYF. CDR3 nucleotide sequence: TGCGCCAGCAGCTTGACCCTAGCGGGAGGTCTGGGGAACGAGCAGTACTTC.

In its sample, this clone was seen a few times. For the CDR3, the DNA is TGTGCCAGCAGCCGCCTGCCGAAACCGGGACTAGGGTCCTCTGATACGCAGTATTTT. Translation gives CASSRLPKPGLGSSDTQYF. This chain connects TRBV9 to TRBJ2-3; 8 bases fit TRBD2. Per the germline V gene, CDR1 is SGDLS and CDR2 is YYNGEE. Unmatched junction bases numbered 22, after V lost 4 bases and J lost 6 bases. The CDR3 contains 19 residues.

The gene calls are TRBV9 and TRBJ1-1; D is unresolved. CDR3 length: 13 amino acids. Trimming took off 2 bases at V and 2 bases at J, with 7 bases between the two ends. Germline loops: CDR1 SGDLS, CDR2 YYNGEE. The CDR3 nucleotides read TGTGCCAGCAGCGTCTCCGTAAACACTGAAGCTTTCTTT. Translating gives CASSVSVNTEAFF.